This TCR beta chain originates from a study of cytomegalovirus exposure and HLA in healthy donors. PCR amplification relied on 60 Vbeta primers (plus 13 Jbeta primers). The repertoire was sequenced with immunoSEQ multiplex PCR; TCRdb's copy has only in-frame clones and lacks some. The sample holds approximately 140,000 clones, roughly 84% seen once. V lost 4 bases and J lost 7; bases outside the gene matches: 4. The CDR3 is made up of 14 amino acids. In germline, CDR1 is SGHAT, CDR2 FQNNGV. Sequencing input: PBMCs. This receptor was taken from a boy between 10 and 17 years old in good health and CMV-seronegative. The rearrangement joins TRBV11-2 to TRBJ1-5; 10 nucleotides agree with TRBD1. The CDR3 DNA sequence: TGTGCCAGCAGCTCGGGACAGGGGCTCCAGCCCCAGCATTTT. Its protein is CASSSGQGLQPQHF. The complete variable domain, with remaining parts taken from reference TRBV11-2 and TRBJ1-5, reads EAGVAQSPRYKIIEKRQSVAFWCNPISGHATLYWYQQILGQGPKLLIQFQNNGVVDDSQLPKDRFSAERLKGVDSTLKIQPAKLEDSAVYLCASSSGQGLQPQHFGDGTRLSIL.